Listed below are T cell receptor beta chains from one sample, sequenced in a study of cytomegalovirus exposure and HLA in healthy donors. Only in-frame clones appear in the TCRdb table, and some are missing; sequencing was by immunoSEQ multiplex PCR. The sample lists 100,000 to 150,000 clones; over 65% were seen once. Sequences were obtained from PBMCs. The receptor source for this set is a middle-aged woman in good health and CMV-seronegative. Both conserved end residues are part of each CDR3. Fields, in order: J gene, D gene, clone size, V gene, CDR3 protein, CDR3 DNA. The D gene is left open where the match is weak. Expanded clones get a size class; other rows say once, few or many, or leave the size out.

j_gene: TRBJ2-2
d_gene: TRBD2
abundance: -
v_gene: TRBV4-1
CDR3aa: CASSQVDMGLATGELFF
CDR3nt: TGCGCCAGCAGCCAAGTTGATATGGGACTAGCCACCGGGGAGCTGTTTTTT

j_gene: TRBJ2-1
d_gene: -
abundance: -
v_gene: TRBV29-1
CDR3aa: CSVGPPRSSYNEQFF
CDR3nt: TGCAGCGTCGGCCCCCCTAGGAGCTCCTACAATGAGCAGTTCTTC

j_gene: TRBJ1-4
d_gene: -
abundance: -
v_gene: TRBV4-1
CDR3aa: CASSQAMSGNEKLFF
CDR3nt: TGCGCCAGCAGCCAAGCTATGTCGGGAAATGAAAAACTGTTTTTT

j_gene: TRBJ1-1
d_gene: -
abundance: -
v_gene: TRBV19
CDR3aa: CASSIAGETEAFF
CDR3nt: TGTGCCAGTAGTATAGCAGGGGAGACTGAAGCTTTCTTT

j_gene: TRBJ2-1
d_gene: TRBD2
abundance: -
v_gene: TRBV7-6
CDR3aa: CASSALAGGVNEQFF
CDR3nt: TGTGCCAGCAGCGCACTAGCGGGGGGCGTGAATGAGCAGTTCTTC

j_gene: TRBJ2-5
d_gene: TRBD1
abundance: -
v_gene: TRBV27
CDR3aa: CASGQGRETQYF
CDR3nt: TGTGCCAGCGGACAGGGTCGAGAGACCCAGTACTTC

j_gene: TRBJ2-7
d_gene: -
abundance: -
v_gene: TRBV29-1
CDR3aa: CSVAQGSTYEQYF
CDR3nt: TGCAGCGTGGCTCAGGGTAGCACGTACGAGCAGTACTTC

j_gene: TRBJ2-7
d_gene: -
abundance: -
v_gene: TRBV5-1
CDR3aa: CASSLVGGTYEQYF
CDR3nt: TGCGCCAGCAGCTTGGTTGGGGGGACCTACGAGCAGTACTTC

j_gene: TRBJ1-2
d_gene: TRBD1
abundance: -
v_gene: TRBV27
CDR3aa: CASSFQGVHGYTF
CDR3nt: TGTGCCAGCAGTTTCCAGGGGGTACATGGCTACACCTTC

j_gene: TRBJ1-2
d_gene: -
abundance: -
v_gene: TRBV28
CDR3aa: CASMTPGVSGNYGYTF
CDR3nt: TGTGCCAGCATGACCCCGGGAGTCTCCGGAAACTATGGCTACACCTTC

j_gene: TRBJ2-1
d_gene: TRBD1
abundance: -
v_gene: TRBV7-9
CDR3aa: CASSSTGQGTYNEQFF
CDR3nt: TGTGCCAGCAGCTCTACGGGACAGGGGACTTACAATGAGCAGTTCTTC

j_gene: TRBJ1-1
d_gene: TRBD1
abundance: few
v_gene: TRBV27
CDR3aa: CASSLGAGGNTEAFF
CDR3nt: TGTGCCAGCAGTTTAGGGGCAGGGGGGAACACTGAAGCTTTCTTT

j_gene: TRBJ1-5
d_gene: TRBD1
abundance: few
v_gene: TRBV28
CDR3aa: CASSKNGQGSSNQPQHF
CDR3nt: TGTGCCAGCAGCAAAAATGGACAGGGGAGTAGCAATCAGCCCCAGCATTTT

j_gene: TRBJ2-5
d_gene: TRBD1
abundance: few
v_gene: TRBV7-9
CDR3aa: CASSWGQLQETQYF
CDR3nt: TGTGCCAGCAGCTGGGGACAGCTCCAAGAGACCCAGTACTTC

j_gene: TRBJ2-4
d_gene: TRBD2
abundance: -
v_gene: TRBV13
CDR3aa: CASSPGLPVKNLQYF
CDR3nt: TGTGCCAGCAGCCCGGGACTACCGGTAAAAAACCTTCAGTACTTC

j_gene: TRBJ2-7
d_gene: -
abundance: -
v_gene: TRBV5-1
CDR3aa: CASSPLTQTVYEQYF
CDR3nt: TGCGCCAGCAGCCCCTTAACCCAAACGGTCTACGAGCAGTACTTC

j_gene: TRBJ1-5
d_gene: TRBD1
abundance: -
v_gene: TRBV27
CDR3aa: CATGGRQPQHF
CDR3nt: TGTGCCACAGGGGGGCGACAGCCCCAGCATTTT

j_gene: TRBJ1-5
d_gene: -
abundance: few
v_gene: TRBV6-5
CDR3aa: CASSYSPNQPQHF
CDR3nt: TGTGCCAGCAGTTACAGCCCGAATCAGCCCCAGCATTTT

j_gene: TRBJ2-7
d_gene: -
abundance: few
v_gene: TRBV5-6
CDR3aa: CASSLAGHKTYEQYF
CDR3nt: TGTGCCAGCAGCTTGGCAGGCCACAAGACCTACGAGCAGTACTTC

j_gene: TRBJ2-2
d_gene: TRBD2
abundance: -
v_gene: TRBV5-1
CDR3aa: CASSLIREGTGELFF
CDR3nt: TGCGCCAGCAGCTTGATCAGGGAGGGCACCGGGGAGCTGTTTTTT

j_gene: TRBJ2-1
d_gene: -
abundance: -
v_gene: TRBV28
CDR3aa: CASSLQREQFF
CDR3nt: TGTGCCAGCAGTTTACAGCGGGAGCAGTTCTTC

j_gene: TRBJ2-2
d_gene: -
abundance: -
v_gene: TRBV27
CDR3aa: CASSLRSGSYTGELFF
CDR3nt: TGTGCCAGCAGTTTGCGTTCGGGGTCCTACACCGGGGAGCTGTTTTTT

j_gene: TRBJ1-5
d_gene: TRBD1
abundance: -
v_gene: TRBV28
CDR3aa: CASRPGQGARDQPQHF
CDR3nt: TGTGCCAGCAGACCAGGACAGGGGGCTCGGGATCAGCCCCAGCATTTT

j_gene: TRBJ2-1
d_gene: -
abundance: -
v_gene: TRBV21-1
CDR3aa: CASSKGVRTSGSVDEQFF
CDR3nt: TGTGCCAGCAGCAAAGGAGTGCGGACTAGCGGGAGCGTCGATGAGCAGTTCTTC

j_gene: TRBJ2-5
d_gene: TRBD2
abundance: -
v_gene: TRBV4-1
CDR3aa: CASSLAGEGETQYF
CDR3nt: TGCGCCAGCAGCTTAGCGGGAGAGGGGGAGACCCAGTACTTC

j_gene: TRBJ2-7
d_gene: TRBD2
abundance: -
v_gene: TRBV5-6
CDR3aa: CASSLGLAGGSEQYF
CDR3nt: TGTGCCAGCAGCTTGGGACTAGCGGGAGGATCCGAGCAGTACTTC

j_gene: TRBJ1-5
d_gene: TRBD1
abundance: few
v_gene: TRBV15
CDR3aa: CATSKGTGAYGQPQHF
CDR3nt: TGTGCCACCAGCAAGGGGACAGGTGCATATGGTCAGCCCCAGCATTTT

j_gene: TRBJ1-5
d_gene: -
abundance: -
v_gene: TRBV7-9
CDR3aa: CSSSLVLGPGVSFNQPQHF
CDR3nt: TGTTCCAGCAGCTTAGTACTGGGCCCGGGGGTAAGTTTCAATCAGCCCCAGCATTTT

j_gene: TRBJ2-5
d_gene: -
abundance: -
v_gene: TRBV7-9
CDR3aa: CASSPRNLEETQYF
CDR3nt: TGTGCCAGCAGCCCCCGCAACTTAGAAGAGACCCAGTACTTC

j_gene: TRBJ1-1
d_gene: TRBD1
abundance: -
v_gene: TRBV7-2
CDR3aa: CASSSFDRGNTEAFF
CDR3nt: TGTGCCAGCAGCTCGTTCGACAGGGGGAACACTGAAGCTTTCTTT

j_gene: TRBJ1-5
d_gene: TRBD1
abundance: -
v_gene: TRBV5-1
CDR3aa: CASSWTGGQPQHF
CDR3nt: TGCGCCAGCAGCTGGACAGGGGGTCAGCCCCAGCATTTT

j_gene: TRBJ1-1
d_gene: TRBD1
abundance: -
v_gene: TRBV27
CDR3aa: CASRPVGQKNTEAFF
CDR3nt: TGTGCCAGCAGACCAGTGGGACAGAAGAACACTGAAGCTTTCTTT

j_gene: TRBJ2-5
d_gene: TRBD2
abundance: -
v_gene: TRBV2
CDR3aa: CASSGTRAYQETQYF
CDR3nt: TGTGCCAGCAGTGGGACTAGGGCGTACCAAGAGACCCAGTACTTC

j_gene: TRBJ2-2
d_gene: -
abundance: -
v_gene: TRBV2
CDR3aa: CASTTSAEGTGELFF
CDR3nt: TGTGCCAGCACCACTTCGGCGGAAGGCACCGGGGAGCTGTTTTTT

j_gene: TRBJ2-5
d_gene: -
abundance: -
v_gene: TRBV7-3
CDR3aa: CASSLRSQGSMYF
CDR3nt: TGTGCCAGCAGCTTAAGGTCTCAGGGTTCCATGTACTTC

j_gene: TRBJ1-2
d_gene: -
abundance: -
v_gene: TRBV7-2
CDR3aa: CASSPSGGNYGYTF
CDR3nt: TGTGCCAGCAGCCCCTCCGGGGGGAACTATGGCTACACCTTC

j_gene: TRBJ2-2
d_gene: -
abundance: -
v_gene: TRBV7-9
CDR3aa: CASSLGQANTGELFF
CDR3nt: TGTGCCAGCAGCTTAGGGCAGGCAAACACCGGGGAGCTGTTTTTT

j_gene: TRBJ1-6
d_gene: -
abundance: -
v_gene: TRBV15
CDR3aa: CATGGGVASPLHF
CDR3nt: TGTGCCACCGGGGGGGGAGTAGCTTCACCCCTCCACTTT

j_gene: TRBJ2-7
d_gene: TRBD1
abundance: -
v_gene: TRBV4-2
CDR3aa: CASSPGTGGFEQYF
CDR3nt: TGTGCCAGCAGCCCCGGGACAGGGGGCTTCGAGCAGTACTTC

j_gene: TRBJ1-3
d_gene: -
abundance: few
v_gene: TRBV7-9
CDR3aa: CSSSSQRGASGNTIYF
CDR3nt: TGTTCCAGCAGCTCCCAGCGCGGGGCCTCTGGAAACACCATATATTTT

j_gene: TRBJ2-2
d_gene: TRBD2
abundance: -
v_gene: TRBV2
CDR3aa: CASTPRASGTNTGELFF
CDR3nt: TGTGCCAGCACCCCCCGAGCTAGCGGGACGAACACCGGGGAGCTGTTTTTT

j_gene: TRBJ2-1
d_gene: TRBD2
abundance: few
v_gene: TRBV10-2
CDR3aa: CASSGTSGRRSEQFF
CDR3nt: TGCGCCAGCAGTGGAACTAGCGGGAGAAGGAGTGAGCAGTTCTTC

j_gene: TRBJ1-5
d_gene: TRBD1
abundance: once
v_gene: TRBV28
CDR3aa: CASSNRGQPQHF
CDR3nt: TGTGCCAGCAGTAACAGGGGCCAGCCCCAGCATTTT

j_gene: TRBJ1-1
d_gene: -
abundance: -
v_gene: TRBV4-1
CDR3aa: CASSLTVYNTEAFF
CDR3nt: TGCGCCAGCAGCCTTACAGTTTATAACACTGAAGCTTTCTTT

j_gene: TRBJ1-3
d_gene: TRBD1
abundance: -
v_gene: TRBV13
CDR3aa: CASSSMVTGRIDSGNTIYF
CDR3nt: TGTGCCAGCAGCTCTATGGTGACAGGGCGAATAGACTCTGGAAACACCATATATTTT

j_gene: TRBJ1-1
d_gene: TRBD1
abundance: -
v_gene: TRBV5-1
CDR3aa: CASSFGTGDTEAFF
CDR3nt: TGCGCCAGCAGCTTTGGGACAGGGGACACTGAAGCTTTCTTT

j_gene: TRBJ1-2
d_gene: -
abundance: -
v_gene: TRBV5-1
CDR3aa: CASSLEQSYGYTF
CDR3nt: TGCGCCAGCAGCTTGGAACAGAGTTATGGCTACACCTTC

j_gene: TRBJ2-3
d_gene: -
abundance: -
v_gene: TRBV6-1
CDR3aa: CASSEGRGRDTQYF
CDR3nt: TGTGCCAGCAGTGAAGGGAGGGGCCGGGATACGCAGTATTTT

j_gene: TRBJ2-2
d_gene: -
abundance: -
v_gene: TRBV10-1
CDR3aa: CASSGQRSNTGELFF
CDR3nt: TGCGCCAGCAGTGGCCAGCGGTCGAACACCGGGGAGCTGTTTTTT

j_gene: TRBJ2-7
d_gene: -
abundance: -
v_gene: TRBV7-9
CDR3aa: CASSPDSSYEQYF
CDR3nt: TGTGCCAGCAGCCCGGACAGCTCCTACGAGCAGTACTTC

j_gene: TRBJ1-6
d_gene: -
abundance: -
v_gene: TRBV6-1
CDR3aa: CASSDQSPLHF
CDR3nt: TGTGCCAGCAGTGATCAGTCACCCCTCCACTTT

j_gene: TRBJ2-5
d_gene: TRBD1
abundance: -
v_gene: TRBV2
CDR3aa: CASNLQGVAETQYF
CDR3nt: TGTGCCAGCAACCTACAGGGGGTTGCGGAGACCCAGTACTTC